The 30 T cell receptor beta chains below all came from one sample that was sequenced in a study of PD-1 blockade in classical Hodgkin lymphoma. The patients all showed relapse after autologous stem cell transplantation, while their brentuximab vedotin exposure varied. Profiling relied on immunoSEQ multiplex PCR, and the TCRdb table lists in-frame clones only, not all of them. The sample lists approximately 99,000 clones; 75% to 85% were seen once. The sequencing here drew on peripheral blood mononuclear cells (PBMCs), taken before the second cycle of nivolumab. These receptors all come from a human donor with classical Hodgkin lymphoma.

This clone came up once. The chain links TRBV6-4 to TRBJ2-3, with D maybe TRBD1 (7 bases). The germline V and J ends were trimmed by 3 bases and 6 bases, with 13 bases remaining between them. CDR3 size: 14 residues. In germline, CDR1 is MRHNA, CDR2 SNTAGT. The CDR3, as DNA: TGTGCCAGCAGTGAAGGAGGGGGCCCCGATACGCAGTATTTT. It yields the protein CASSEGGGPDTQYF.

The chain is built from TRBV10-3 and TRBJ2-7, with TRBD2 matching over 10 bases. The CDR3 has 15 amino acids. The V gene end was trimmed by 2 bases and the J gene end by 3 bases; junction bases not matched to a gene: 4. Per germline, CDR1 ENHRY and CDR2 SYGVKD. The CDR3 DNA sequence: TGTGCCATCAGTGAGATGGCTAGCGGGAGCTACGAGCAGTACTTC. Translated, it gives CAISEMASGSYEQYF.

V and J are TRBV7-2 and TRBJ2-7; 13 bases are shared with TRBD2. This CDR3 spans 15 amino acids. V trimming: 5 bases; J trimming: 6 bases; junction bases outside the gene matches: 7. Per germline, CDR1 SGHTA and CDR2 FQGNSA. For the CDR3, the DNA is TGTGCCAGCAGCGACAGGACTAGCGGGAGAGGCGAGCAGTACTTC. Translating it yields CASSDRTSGRGEQYF. Looking up the rest from reference TRBV7-2 and TRBJ2-7 gives the full variable domain: GAGVSQSPSNKVTEKGKDVELRCDPISGHTALYWYRQSLGQGLEFLIYFQGNSAPDKSGLPSDRFSAERTGGSVSTLTIQRTQQEDSAVYLCASSDRTSGRGEQYFGPGTRLTVT.

The CDR3 here is CASSERGETQYF. CDR3 nucleotides: TGTGCCAGCAGTGAAAGGGGGGAGACCCAGTACTTC. The genes are TRBV6-1 and TRBJ2-5; D is possibly TRBD1 (6 bases). The CDR3 consists of 12 residues. CDR1 is MNHNS and CDR2 is SASEGT in the germline V gene. V was shortened by 2 bases and J by 5 bases, with 6 bases between the two germline ends.

This clone was seen a single time. This chain joins TRBV6-5 and TRBJ2-7, with D possibly TRBD2 on 6 matching bases. Trimming pared 5 bases from V and 6 bases from J, leaving 17 bases between. The germline V gene encodes CDR1 MNHEY and CDR2 SVGAGI. The CDR3 sequence is 14 residues long. The CDR3 nucleotides are TGTGCCAGCAGTCAGCGAGGGGACTCCCCCGAGCAGTACTTC. This gives the protein CASSQRGDSPEQYF.

This clone is a singleton in its sample. The chain couples TRBV30 to TRBJ1-1, with D unresolved. Trimming took off 2 bases at V and 11 bases at J, with 15 bases between the two ends. The CDR3 contains 12 residues. CDR1 GTSNPN and CDR2 SVGIG come from the germline V gene (reference sequence). The CDR3 is CAWSPGSLGAFF. CDR3 DNA: TGTGCCTGGAGTCCGGGGAGCCTGGGGGCTTTCTTT. Full variable domain (remainder filled in from reference TRBV30 and TRBJ1-1): SQTIHQWPATLVQPVGSPLSLECTVEGTSNPNLYWYRQAAGRGLQLLFYSVGIGQISSEVPQNLSASRPQDRQFILSSKKLLLSDSGFYLCAWSPGSLGAFFGQGTRLTVV.

The chain links TRBV20-1 to TRBJ1-4; no firm D call. Trimming stripped 5 bases from V and 0 bases from J, with 1 base between. This CDR3 has 11 residues. Germline assignment: CDR1 DFQATT and CDR2 SNEGSKA (reference sequence). This CDR3 is CSAATNEKLFF. The CDR3 DNA reads as TGCAGTGCTGCAACTAATGAAAAACTGTTTTTT.

V is TRBV2 and J is TRBJ1-2, with 9 bases aligning to TRBD1. Germline CDR1 reads SNHLY; CDR2 reads FYNNEI. This CDR3 has 14 amino acids. V lost 6 bases to trimming and J lost 3 bases; unmatched junction nucleotides: 5. CDR3 loop: CASSPGQGHYGYTF. Written as DNA, the CDR3 is TGTGCCAGCAGCCCGGGACAGGGTCACTATGGCTACACCTTC.

This clone was observed a handful of times. This chain connects TRBV10-3 to TRBJ2-5; a possible D gene is TRBD1 (6 bases). V was shortened by 4 bases and J by 1 base, with 16 bases between the two germline ends. The germline V gene has CDR1 ENHRY and CDR2 SYGVKD. CDR3 size: 16 residues. DNA for the CDR3: TGTGCCATCAGTGGGGGGCCCACAGAAATCCAAGAGACCCAGTACTTC. This encodes CAISGGPTEIQETQYF.

The chain combines TRBV18 with TRBJ1-1; 8 bases agree with TRBD1. J gave up 3 bases and V 5 bases, and 8 bases lay outside the gene matches. Germline V lookup: CDR1 KGHSH, CDR2 LQKENI. CDR3 size: 15 residues. In nucleotides, the CDR3 is TGTGCCAGCTCAGACCGACAGGGGAGAGACACTGAAGCTTTCTTT. It translates to CASSDRQGRDTEAFF.

This chain's CDR3 is CASSQGQITGELFF. Here the CDR3 DNA reads TGTGCCAGCAGCCAGGGACAGATCACCGGGGAGCTGTTTTTT. The chain couples TRBV7-2 to TRBJ2-2, with 7 bases fitting TRBD1. Germline V gene lookup returns CDR1 SGHTA and CDR2 FQGNSA. The CDR3 is made up of 14 amino acids. Trimming removed 5 bases from V and 4 bases from J; junction bases left unmatched: 4.

This clone has only one observation. The V call is TRBV19, the J call TRBJ1-1; 7 bases fit TRBD1. J was trimmed by 4 bases and V by 6 bases; bases with no gene match: 8. CDR1 is LNHDA and CDR2 is SQIVND in the germline V gene (reference sequence). The CDR3 runs to 14 residues. The CDR3 DNA reads as TGTGCCAGTAGGACAGGGAGGGCGATCACTGAAGCTTTCTTT. Its translation: CASRTGRAITEAFF.

This clone was observed a single time. This chain links TRBV30 with TRBJ2-5; perhaps TRBD1 as D (6 bases). V was pared by 4 bases and J by 4 bases, with 10 bases between. Germline V gene sequence: CDR1 GTSNPN, CDR2 SVGIG (reference sequence). The CDR3 contains 12 residues. The CDR3 spells CAWTGVRETQYF. CDR3 nucleotide sequence: TGTGCCTGGACAGGGGTACGAGAGACCCAGTACTTC.

The V and J genes are TRBV7-9 and TRBJ2-5, with TRBD2 matching 13 bases. In germline, CDR1 is SEHNR, CDR2 FQNEAQ (reference sequence). This CDR3 has 18 residues. J lost 0 bases, V lost 1 base, and 5 bases had no gene match. This chain's CDR3 is CASSLEIGLAGDQETQYF. Written as DNA, the CDR3 is TGTGCCAGCAGCTTAGAAATTGGACTAGCGGGAGACCAAGAGACCCAGTACTTC.

This clone came up once. The chain couples TRBV27 to TRBJ1-5; D ambiguous. The CDR3 consists of 15 residues. V lost 0 bases and J lost 9, with 15 bases in between. Germline-derived CDR1 and CDR2 are MNHEY and SMNVEV (reference sequence). CDR3 amino acids: CASSLSKSGGRPQHF. In DNA, the CDR3 is TGTGCCAGCAGTTTATCGAAGTCAGGTGGGCGGCCCCAGCATTTT.

DNA of the CDR3: TGTGCCAGCAGTAAGACTAGCGGAAAAAACTACGAGCAGTACTTC. Translating gives CASSKTSGKNYEQYF. This chain links TRBV27 with TRBJ2-7; 9 bases map to TRBD2. Trimming cost V 5 bases and J 3 bases; bases outside gene matches: 8. The CDR3 sequence is 15 residues long. Germline V gene data show CDR1 as MNHEY and CDR2 as SMNVEV (reference sequence).

V and J are TRBV7-8 and TRBJ1-5; D may be TRBD1 (6 bases). Trimming shortened V by 5 bases and J by 4 bases, and 15 bases separated the two germline ends. The CDR3 consists of 15 residues. Germline CDR1 reads SGHVS; CDR2 reads FQNEAQ. Here the CDR3 reads CASSQDTGMNQPQHF. Written as DNA, the CDR3 is TGTGCCAGCAGCCAAGATACAGGGATGAATCAGCCCCAGCATTTT. The whole variable domain, filled in from reference TRBV7-8 and TRBJ1-5, reads GAGVSQSPRYKVAKRGQDVALRCDPISGHVSLFWYQQALGQGPEFLTYFQNEAQLDKSGLPSDRFFAERPEGSVSTLKIQRTQQEDSAVYLCASSQDTGMNQPQHFGDGTRLSIL.

The rearrangement uses TRBV14 and TRBJ1-1; tentative D call: TRBD1 (6 bases). CDR3 length equals 13 residues. The V and J ends lost 8 bases and 7 bases respectively, with 17 bases between them. Per the germline V gene, CDR1 is SGHDN and CDR2 is FVKESK. Written as DNA, the CDR3 is TGTGCCAGCTCACCCGGGGGCCGATTTGAAGCTTTCTTT. It yields the protein CASSPGGRFEAFF.

This chain uses TRBV25-1 with TRBJ1-1; D gene ambiguous. This CDR3 comprises 14 residues. V was clipped by 3 bases and J by 0 bases, with 8 bases between them. The V gene's germline CDR1 is MGHDK and CDR2 SYGVNS. This CDR3 reads CASSDQVVNTEAFF. The CDR3 region has the DNA TGTGCCAGCAGTGACCAGGTTGTGAACACTGAAGCTTTCTTT.

The gene calls are TRBV10-3 and TRBJ1-2, with D unresolved. CDR1 ENHRY and CDR2 SYGVKD come from the germline V gene. V shed 4 bases and J shed 0 bases, with 12 bases lying between them. CDR3 length: 15 residues. DNA for the CDR3: TGTGCCATCAGTGGGGGAGGGCAAGCTAACTATGGCTACACCTTC. This encodes CAISGGGQANYGYTF.

The V gene is TRBV5-1, the J gene TRBJ2-1; 8 bases fit TRBD1. Unmatched junction bases numbered 5, after V lost 3 bases and J lost 6 bases. Germline V gene data show CDR1 as SGHRS and CDR2 as YFSETQ. This CDR3 is built from 14 residues. The chain's CDR3 is CASSYDRGGNEQFF. The DNA of the CDR3 is TGCGCCAGCAGCTACGACAGGGGAGGCAATGAGCAGTTCTTC.

This clone was detected a few times. This chain joins TRBV11-2 and TRBJ2-7; D possibly matches TRBD1 or TRBD2 (5 bases each). CDR1 is SGHAT, CDR2 FQNNGV, per germline. Trimming left V 1 base short and J 6 bases short, with 13 bases between. The CDR3 runs 14 residues. The CDR3 sequence: CASSLAGAGREQYF. As DNA, the CDR3 is TGTGCCAGCAGCTTAGCCGGGGCAGGGCGCGAGCAGTACTTC.

CDR3 nucleotides: TGTGCCAGCAGCTCTTCGGGACTAGCGGACTACGAGCAGTACTTC. Residues: CASSSSGLADYEQYF. V usage is TRBV7-2 and J usage is TRBJ2-7, with 11 bases lining up with TRBD2. From germline, CDR1 is SGHTA and CDR2 FQGNSA. Losses at the gene ends were 4 bases for V and 3 bases for J; bases not matched to a gene: 5. This CDR3 has 15 residues. The whole variable domain, filled in from reference TRBV7-2 and TRBJ2-7, reads GAGVSQSPSNKVTEKGKDVELRCDPISGHTALYWYRQSLGQGLEFLIYFQGNSAPDKSGLPSDRFSAERTGGSVSTLTIQRTQQEDSAVYLCASSSSGLADYEQYFGPGTRLTVT.

This chain links TRBV21-1 with TRBJ1-4. TRBV21-1 is shown as a pseudogene. This CDR3 is built from 16 residues. CDR3 region: CASSKGLGGPGEKLFF. The CDR3 nucleotides read TGTGCCAGCAGCAAAGGGTTAGGAGGGCCCGGTGAAAAACTGTTTTTT.

V gene TRBV5-1 combines with J gene TRBJ2-4; no reliable D call. Looked up from germline, CDR1 is SGHRS and CDR2 is YFSETQ. The CDR3 has 14 amino acids. The ends were cut back, 6 bases at V and 5 bases at J, with 15 bases in the middle. CDR3 DNA sequence: TGCGCCAGCACCCCTCCGGGCGTCGAAAACATTCAGTACTTC. Amino acid sequence: CASTPPGVENIQYF. Looking up the rest from reference TRBV5-1 and TRBJ2-4 gives the full variable domain: KAGVTQTPRYLIKTRGQQVTLSCSPISGHRSVSWYQQTPGQGLQFLFEYFSETQRNKGNFPGRFSGRQFSNSRSEMNVSTLELGDSALYLCASTPPGVENIQYFGAGTRLSVL.

A single count supports this clone. The chain employs TRBV7-3 and TRBJ1-1; D is unresolved. CDR1 and CDR2 from the germline V gene are SGHTA and FQGTGA. Trimming pared 4 bases from V and 1 base from J, leaving 7 bases between. This CDR3 is 13 amino acids long. DNA of the CDR3: TGTGCCAGCAGCTCTCTAGGGAACACTGAAGCTTTCTTT. Protein product: CASSSLGNTEAFF.

The gene calls are TRBV5-6 and TRBJ1-1; tentatively, D is TRBD1 (5 bases). V shed 4 bases and J shed 7 bases, with 14 bases lying between them. The CDR3 length is 13 residues. The germline CDR1 and CDR2 sequences are SGHDT and YYEEEE. CDR3 amino acids: CASSPIDSREAFF. The CDR3 region has the DNA TGTGCCAGCAGCCCGATAGACAGTCGTGAAGCTTTCTTT. The full variable domain, its missing parts supplied by reference TRBV5-6 and TRBJ1-1, is DAGVTQSPTHLIKTRGQQVTLRCSPKSGHDTVSWYQQALGQGPQFIFQYYEEEERQRGNFPDRFSGHQFPNYSSELNVNALLLGDSALYLCASSPIDSREAFFGQGTRLTVV.

This clone appeared a few times. The V and J genes are TRBV20-1 and TRBJ2-1; unclear D gene. CDR3 length: 10 residues. Germline values: CDR1 DFQATT, CDR2 SNEGSKA (reference sequence). V lost 3 bases and J 9 bases, leaving 6 bases between the germline ends. As DNA, the CDR3 is TGCAGTGCTAGTAGATTTGAGCAGTTCTTC. Its translation: CSASRFEQFF.

The CDR3 spells CASSPLAGLADNEQFF. The CDR3 DNA sequence: TGTGCCAGCAGTCCGTTAGCGGGATTGGCAGACAATGAGCAGTTCTTC. The rearrangement joins TRBV27 to TRBJ2-1; TRBD2 matches 8 bases. The CDR3 has 16 residues. The trim removed 5 bases at V and 5 bases at J, leaving 11 bases unmatched. Germline CDR1 is MNHEY and CDR2 is SMNVEV (reference sequence).

The chain recombines TRBV6-1 with TRBJ2-6, with D unresolved. This CDR3 spans 14 amino acids. Germline values: CDR1 MNHNS, CDR2 SASEGT. Trimming stripped 5 bases from V and 1 base from J, with 6 bases between. CDR3 in DNA: TGTGCCAGCAGTCAGATTTCTGGGGCCAACGTCCTGACTTTC. This gives the protein CASSQISGANVLTF.